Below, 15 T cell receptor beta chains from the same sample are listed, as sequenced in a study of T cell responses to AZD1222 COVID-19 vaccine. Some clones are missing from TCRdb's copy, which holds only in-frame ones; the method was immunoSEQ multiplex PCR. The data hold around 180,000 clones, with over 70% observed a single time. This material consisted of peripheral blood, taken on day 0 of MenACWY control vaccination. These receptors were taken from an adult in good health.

This CDR3 is CASSVGTAGRYTDTQYF. CDR3 sequence (DNA): TGTGCCAGCAGCGTAGGAACGGCAGGCAGGTACACAGATACGCAGTATTTT. This chain uses TRBV9 with TRBJ2-3; no clear D. The CDR3 is 17 amino acids. CDR1 and CDR2 from the germline V gene are SGDLS and YYNGEE. The V and J ends lost 0 bases and 2 bases respectively, with 16 bases between them.

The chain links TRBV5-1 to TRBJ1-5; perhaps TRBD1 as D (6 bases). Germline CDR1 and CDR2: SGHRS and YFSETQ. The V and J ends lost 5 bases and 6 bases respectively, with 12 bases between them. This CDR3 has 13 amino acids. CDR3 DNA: TGCGCCAGCAGAAGCTCACAGGGTCAGCCCCAGCATTTT. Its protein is CASRSSQGQPQHF.

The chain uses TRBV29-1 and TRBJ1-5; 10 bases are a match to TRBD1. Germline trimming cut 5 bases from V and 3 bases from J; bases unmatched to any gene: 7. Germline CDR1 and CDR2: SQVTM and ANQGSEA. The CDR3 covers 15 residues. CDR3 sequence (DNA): TGCAGCGTTCGGCCGGGACAGGGGAACAATCAGCCCCAGCATTTT. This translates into CSVRPGQGNNQPQHF. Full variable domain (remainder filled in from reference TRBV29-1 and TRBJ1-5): SAVISQKPSRDICQRGTSLTIQCQVDSQVTMMFWYRQQPGQSLTLIATANQGSEATYESGFVIDKFPISRPNLTFSTLTVSNMSPEDSSIYLCSVRPGQGNNQPQHFGDGTRLSIL.

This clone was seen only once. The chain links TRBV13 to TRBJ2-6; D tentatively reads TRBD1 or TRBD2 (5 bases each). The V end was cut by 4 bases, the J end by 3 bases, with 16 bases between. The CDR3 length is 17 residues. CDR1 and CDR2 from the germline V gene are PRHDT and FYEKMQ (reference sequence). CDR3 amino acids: CASSSRDGSDGANVLTF. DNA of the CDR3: TGTGCCAGCAGCTCCCGGGACGGCTCGGATGGGGCCAACGTCCTGACTTTC.

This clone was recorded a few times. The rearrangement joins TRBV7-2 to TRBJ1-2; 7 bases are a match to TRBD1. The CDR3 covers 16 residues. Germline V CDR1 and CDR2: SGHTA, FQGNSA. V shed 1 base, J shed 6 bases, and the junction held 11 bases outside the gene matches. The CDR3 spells CASSLDPATGRNGYTF. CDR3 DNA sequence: TGTGCCAGCAGCTTAGATCCTGCGACAGGGCGGAATGGCTACACCTTC.

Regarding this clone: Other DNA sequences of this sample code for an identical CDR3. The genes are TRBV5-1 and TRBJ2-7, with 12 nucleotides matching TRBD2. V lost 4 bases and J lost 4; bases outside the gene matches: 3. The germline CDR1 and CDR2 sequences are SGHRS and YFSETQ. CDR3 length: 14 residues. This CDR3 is CASSPGLAGYEQYF. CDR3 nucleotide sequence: TGCGCCAGCAGCCCGGGACTAGCGGGTTACGAGCAGTACTTC.

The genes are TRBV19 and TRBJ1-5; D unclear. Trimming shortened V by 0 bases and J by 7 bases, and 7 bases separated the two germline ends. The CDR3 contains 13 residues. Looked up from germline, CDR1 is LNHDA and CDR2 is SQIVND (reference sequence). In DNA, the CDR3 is TGTGCCAGTAGTATAGATGAACGACAGCCCCAGCATTTT. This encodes CASSIDERQPQHF. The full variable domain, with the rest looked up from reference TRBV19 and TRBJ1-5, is DGGITQSPKYLFRKEGQNVTLSCEQNLNHDAMYWYRQDPGQGLRLIYYSQIVNDFQKGDIAEGYSVSREKKESFPLTVTSAQKNPTAFYLCASSIDERQPQHFGDGTRLSIL.

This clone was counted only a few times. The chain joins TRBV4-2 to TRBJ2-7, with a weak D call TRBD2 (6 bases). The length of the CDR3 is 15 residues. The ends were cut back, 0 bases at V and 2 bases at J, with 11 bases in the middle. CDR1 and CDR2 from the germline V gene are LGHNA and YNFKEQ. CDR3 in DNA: TGTGCCAGCAGCCAAGATGGGGGGACCCCCTACGAGCAGTACTTC. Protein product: CASSQDGGTPYEQYF.

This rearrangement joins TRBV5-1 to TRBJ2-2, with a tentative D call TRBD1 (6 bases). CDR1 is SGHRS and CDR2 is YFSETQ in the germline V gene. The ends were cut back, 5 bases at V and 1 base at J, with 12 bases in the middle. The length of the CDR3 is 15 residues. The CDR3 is CASRGAVQNTGELFF. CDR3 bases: TGCGCCAGCAGGGGGGCCGTACAGAACACCGGGGAGCTGTTTTTT.

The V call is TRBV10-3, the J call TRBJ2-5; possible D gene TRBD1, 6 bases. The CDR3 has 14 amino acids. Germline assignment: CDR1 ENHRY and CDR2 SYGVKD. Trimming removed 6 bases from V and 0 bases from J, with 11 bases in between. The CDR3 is CAIRPSGDQETQYF. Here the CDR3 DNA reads TGTGCCATCAGACCCTCAGGGGACCAAGAGACCCAGTACTTC.

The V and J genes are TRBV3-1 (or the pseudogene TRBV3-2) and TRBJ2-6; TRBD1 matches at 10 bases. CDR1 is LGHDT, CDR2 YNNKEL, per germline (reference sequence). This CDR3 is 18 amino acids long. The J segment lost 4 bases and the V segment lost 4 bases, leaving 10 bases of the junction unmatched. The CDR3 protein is CASSRPGTGVSGANVLTF. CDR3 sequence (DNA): TGTGCCAGCAGCCGACCCGGGACAGGGGTCTCAGGGGCCAACGTCCTGACTTTC.

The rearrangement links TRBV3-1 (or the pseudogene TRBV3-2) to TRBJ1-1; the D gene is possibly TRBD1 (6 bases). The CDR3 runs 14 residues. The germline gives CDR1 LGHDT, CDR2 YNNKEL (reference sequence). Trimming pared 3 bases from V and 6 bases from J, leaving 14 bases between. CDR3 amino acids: CASSQWSGGPEAFF. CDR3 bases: TGTGCCAGCAGCCAGTGGTCTGGGGGGCCTGAAGCTTTCTTT.

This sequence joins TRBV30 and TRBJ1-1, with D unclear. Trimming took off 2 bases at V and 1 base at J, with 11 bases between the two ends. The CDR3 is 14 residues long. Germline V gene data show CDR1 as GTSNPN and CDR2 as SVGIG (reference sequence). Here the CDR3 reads CAWSPPKGNTEAFF. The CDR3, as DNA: TGTGCCTGGAGTCCGCCCAAGGGGAACACTGAAGCTTTCTTT.

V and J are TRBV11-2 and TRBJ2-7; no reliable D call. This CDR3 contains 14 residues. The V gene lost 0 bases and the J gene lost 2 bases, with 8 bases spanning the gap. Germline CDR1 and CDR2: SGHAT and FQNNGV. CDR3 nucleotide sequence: TGTGCCAGCAGCTTAGATTACGCCCCCTACGAGCAGTACTTC. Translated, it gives CASSLDYAPYEQYF.

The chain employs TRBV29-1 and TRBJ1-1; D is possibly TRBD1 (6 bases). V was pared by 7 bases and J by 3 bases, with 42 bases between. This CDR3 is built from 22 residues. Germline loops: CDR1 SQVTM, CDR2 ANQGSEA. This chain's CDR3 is CSGRTGINALTTNREPDTEAFF. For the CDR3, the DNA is TGCAGCGGACGCACAGGGATTAACGCCCTGACCACCAACAGGGAGCCCGACACTGAAGCTTTCTTT.